The 5 T cell receptor beta chains reported below all come from one sample, sequenced in a study of CD8 T cells in ankylosing spondylitis (dated by TCRdb to 2016 to 2017). The library relied on 5' RACE. Instrument used: Illumina HiSeq 2500. In-frame beta chains were kept once TCRdb had trimmed the public reads at Q25 with fastp and called clones with MiXCR. Under each unique CDR3 protein, matching rows form one entry showing the most common genes and DNA. The sample data list some 150,000 distinct CDR3 sequences, and under 45% of these were observed just once. The ten top clones hold about 16% of the sample. The sample consisted of synovial fluid, either unsorted or a sorted T cell fraction (not recorded which). These receptors were collected from a male donor with ankylosing spondylitis.

The chain combines TRBV7-9 with TRBJ2-7; 9 bases are shared with TRBD2. The CDR3 spans 17 residues. The junction had 13 bases not matched to a gene; V was cut back by 5 bases and J by 2 bases. Germline values: CDR1 SEHNR, CDR2 FQNEAQ (reference sequence). The CDR3 loop is CASSQLKGLARPYEQYF. DNA for the CDR3: TGTGCCAGCAGCCAGTTAAAAGGACTAGCGCGGCCCTACGAGCAGTACTTC.

V usage is TRBV10-3 and J usage is TRBJ1-2; 7 bases line up with TRBD1. Germline CDR1 is ENHRY and CDR2 is SYGVKD. The J segment lost 6 bases and the V segment lost 5 bases, leaving 12 bases of the junction unmatched. The CDR3 is 15 residues long. In nucleotides, the CDR3 is TGTGCCATCAGTAGACGACAGGGACGTTTTGATGGCTACACCTTC. Protein sequence: CAISRRQGRFDGYTF.

This clonotype was observed many times. The rearrangement uses TRBV5-1 and TRBJ1-5; 7 bases map to TRBD1. Germline lookup yields CDR1 SGHRS and CDR2 YFSETQ. J lost 6 bases, V lost 2 bases, and 17 bases had no gene match. The CDR3 contains 18 residues. CDR3 amino acids: CASSLVPLGDSLVQPQHF. CDR3 DNA sequence: TGCGCCAGCAGCTTAGTCCCCTTAGGGGACAGTCTCGTTCAGCCCCAGCATTTT. The full variable domain, with the rest looked up from reference TRBV5-1 and TRBJ1-5, is KAGVTQTPRYLIKTRGQQVTLSCSPISGHRSVSWYQQTPGQGLQFLFEYFSETQRNKGNFPGRFSGRQFSNSRSEMNVSTLELGDSALYLCASSLVPLGDSLVQPQHFGDGTRLSIL.

The chain links TRBV7-9 to TRBJ1-2, with D possibly matching TRBD1 (6 bases). The V gene lost 5 bases and the J gene lost 7 bases, with 14 bases spanning the gap. Germline V lookup: CDR1 SEHNR, CDR2 FQNEAQ (reference sequence). CDR3 size: 13 residues. Here the CDR3 DNA reads TGTGCCAGCAGCGCTGGACAGCAGGGTGGCTACACCTTC. Protein: CASSAGQQGGYTF.

This clonotype has a handful of counts. The CDR3 sequence: CASSQDRGAAEAFF. In DNA form, the CDR3 reads TGTGCCAGCAGCCAAGATCGGGGGGCGGCGGAAGCTTTCTTT. The V call is TRBV4-2, the J call TRBJ1-1, with a weak D call TRBD1 (6 bases). Germline V lookup: CDR1 LGHNA, CDR2 YNFKEQ. V dropped 0 bases and J dropped 8 bases, with 13 bases sitting between them. The CDR3 is made up of 14 amino acids.